This T cell receptor beta chain was retrieved from a study of cytomegalovirus exposure and HLA in healthy donors. Study findings and constraints: The authors later found HLA-associated TCR beta chains more clonally expanded than equally common others.

The CDR3 runs to 13 residues. The PCR was carried out with 60 Vbeta primers and 13 Jbeta primers. TCRdb's table, derived via immunoSEQ multiplex PCR, lists solely in-frame clones and lacks some. Its listing shows roughly 120,000 clones. Remarks on this clone: Its antigen is not identified.

The chain has TRBV21-1 and TRBJ1-2. TRBV21-1 is a pseudogene. This receptor was taken from a young man in good health and CMV-seronegative. The source material was PBMCs. The CDR3 is CALRGLPNYGYTF. In nucleotides, the CDR3 is TGTGCCCTTAGGGGACTTCCTAACTATGGCTACACCTTC.